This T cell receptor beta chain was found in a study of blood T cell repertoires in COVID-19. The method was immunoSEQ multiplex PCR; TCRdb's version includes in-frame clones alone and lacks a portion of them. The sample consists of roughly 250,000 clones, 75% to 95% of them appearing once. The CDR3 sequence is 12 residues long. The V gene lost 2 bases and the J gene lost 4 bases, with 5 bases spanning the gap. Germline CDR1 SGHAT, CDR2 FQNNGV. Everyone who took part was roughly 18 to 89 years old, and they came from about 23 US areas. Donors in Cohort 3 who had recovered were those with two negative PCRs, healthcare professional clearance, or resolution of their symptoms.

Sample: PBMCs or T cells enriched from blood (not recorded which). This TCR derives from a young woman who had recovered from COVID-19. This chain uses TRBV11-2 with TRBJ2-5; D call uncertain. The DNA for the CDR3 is TGTGCCAGCAGCTTACGAGCAGAGACCCAGTACTTC. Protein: CASSLRAETQYF.